These 25 T cell receptor beta chains share one sample of origin, sequenced in a study of blood T cell repertoires in COVID-19. This table comes from immunoSEQ multiplex PCR, and its TCRdb copy is limited to in-frame clones, with some not included. The repertoire includes about 400,000 clones, approximately 91% of them detected once, and 2% to 2.5% sits in the top ten. Sequencing used PBMCs or T cells enriched from blood (not recorded which). The receptors originated from a woman aged 40-49 years with acute COVID-19.

This chain links TRBV6-2 or TRBV6-3 with TRBJ2-1, with D unresolved. Germline assignment: CDR1 MNHEY and CDR2 SVGEGT. V was shortened by 2 bases and J by 9 bases, with 11 bases between the two germline ends. The CDR3 loop spans 13 amino acids. CDR3 sequence (DNA): TGTGCCAGCAGTTACGGTCAGTTTACTGAGCAGTTCTTC. Its protein product is CASSYGQFTEQFF.

V is TRBV4-1 and J is TRBJ1-4; TRBD1 is a possible D gene (6 bases). Germline V gene lookup returns CDR1 MGHRA and CDR2 YSYEKL. Trimming left V 6 bases short and J 8 bases short, with 19 bases between. The CDR3 has 15 amino acids. CDR3 sequence reads: CASSPPTGIREKLFF. CDR3 DNA sequence: TGCGCCAGCAGTCCCCCGACAGGTATACGGGAAAAACTGTTTTTT.

The chain has TRBV2 and TRBJ1-5, with 9 nucleotides matching TRBD1. The CDR3 spans 16 residues. CDR1 and CDR2 (germline): SNHLY, FYNNEI. V lost 6 bases, J lost 3 bases, and 9 bases stayed unmatched. The CDR3 is CASSPDRGTYNQPQHF. CDR3 bases: TGTGCCAGCAGCCCGGACAGGGGCACGTACAATCAGCCCCAGCATTTT.

V and J are TRBV3-1 (or the pseudogene TRBV3-2) and TRBJ1-5, with unresolved D. The germline V gene encodes CDR1 LGHDT and CDR2 YNNKEL (reference sequence). Trimming pared 3 bases from V and 9 bases from J, leaving 12 bases between. The CDR3 length is 13 residues. The DNA of the CDR3 is TGTGCCAGCAGCCACCCAGGCGCGGGGCCCCAGCATTTT. Translating it yields CASSHPGAGPQHF.

J is TRBJ1-1 and V is TRBV11-2, with D unresolved. The CDR3 has 14 residues. V lost 4 bases and J 1 base, leaving 10 bases between the germline ends. Germline CDR1 SGHAT, CDR2 FQNNGV. In DNA form, the CDR3 reads TGTGCCAGCAGCTCCGGTATGTGGAACACTGAAGCTTTCTTT. Protein: CASSSGMWNTEAFF. Variable domain in full (rest from reference TRBV11-2 and TRBJ1-1): EAGVAQSPRYKIIEKRQSVAFWCNPISGHATLYWYQQILGQGPKLLIQFQNNGVVDDSQLPKDRFSAERLKGVDSTLKIQPAKLEDSAVYLCASSSGMWNTEAFFGQGTRLTVV.

The V and J genes are TRBV7-9 and TRBJ1-2; D is possibly TRBD1 (5 bases). There are 16 residues in the CDR3. CDR1 SEHNR and CDR2 FQNEAQ come from the germline V gene (reference sequence). With 4 bases removed from V and 7 bases from J, the gap between germline ends came to 22 bases. CDR3 residues: CASSSGSGIPLFGYTF. CDR3 in DNA: TGTGCCAGCAGCTCCGGATCAGGGATCCCGCTTTTTGGCTACACCTTC. The full variable domain, rest sourced from reference TRBV7-9 and TRBJ1-2, is DTGVSQNPRHKITKRGQNVTFRCDPISEHNRLYWYRQTLGQGPEFLTYFQNEAQLEKSRLLSDRFSAERPKGSFSTLEIQRTEQGDSAMYLCASSSGSGIPLFGYTFGSGTRLTVV.

The chain joins TRBV9 to TRBJ2-2, with TRBD2 matching over 10 bases. The CDR3 loop spans 17 amino acids. The V gene end was trimmed by 4 bases and the J gene end by 5 bases; junction bases not matched to a gene: 11. From germline, CDR1 is SGDLS and CDR2 YYNGEE. The CDR3 bases are TGTGCCAGCAGCCCACTCCCAGCGGGGGGGCGGACCGGGGAGCTGTTTTTT. This translates into CASSPLPAGGRTGELFF. The whole variable domain, remainder taken from reference TRBV9 and TRBJ2-2, is DSGVTQTPKHLITATGQRVTLRCSPRSGDLSVYWYQQSLDQGLQFLIQYYNGEERAKGNILERFSAQQFPDLHSELNLSSLELGDSALYFCASSPLPAGGRTGELFFGEGSRLTVL.

This clone was seen only once. This chain links TRBV11-2 with TRBJ2-7; 9 bases align to TRBD1. The J segment lost 6 bases and the V segment lost 1 base, leaving 10 bases of the junction unmatched. There are 16 residues in the CDR3. Per the germline V gene, CDR1 is SGHAT and CDR2 is FQNNGV. CDR3 protein: CASSLGSGQGWLEQYF. DNA of the CDR3: TGTGCCAGCAGCTTAGGGTCAGGACAGGGGTGGCTCGAGCAGTACTTC.

The V gene is TRBV6-2 or TRBV6-3, the J gene TRBJ2-3, with TRBD2 identical over 15 bases. V lost 2 bases and J lost 8; bases outside the gene matches: 14. The CDR3 is 19 amino acids. The germline V gene has CDR1 MNHEY and CDR2 SVGEGT. The DNA for the CDR3 is TGTGCCAGCAGTTACGATCGTGGGACTAGCGGGGGGCCTTTAGGTACGCAGTATTTT. Translation: CASSYDRGTSGGPLGTQYF.

The chain couples TRBV7-8 to TRBJ2-5, with 8 bases lining up with TRBD1. V was clipped by 6 bases and J by 4 bases; unmatched bases: 7. The CDR3 is 14 amino acids. CDR1 is SGHVS, CDR2 FQNEAQ, per germline. CDR3 nucleotides: TGTGCCAGCAGAATTGACAGGGGTCGAGAGACCCAGTACTTC. Its protein product is CASRIDRGRETQYF.

This chain uses TRBV5-1 with TRBJ2-2; 9 positions agree with TRBD2. This CDR3 is 15 amino acids long. Germline loops: CDR1 SGHRS, CDR2 YFSETQ. The V and J ends lost 4 bases and 6 bases, in that order; junction bases with no gene match: 7. The CDR3 is CASSMGLAGAGELFF. CDR3 coding DNA: TGCGCCAGCAGCATGGGACTAGCTGGGGCCGGGGAGCTGTTTTTT.

The chain is built from TRBV19 and TRBJ1-1; 9 bases align to TRBD1. The V gene end was trimmed by 1 base and the J gene end by 8 bases; junction bases not matched to a gene: 5. This CDR3 contains 14 residues. Germline V gene lookup returns CDR1 LNHDA and CDR2 SQIVND (reference sequence). DNA of the CDR3: TGTGCCAGTAGTATAGTAGGGGGACAGGGAGAAGCTTTCTTT. Translated: CASSIVGGQGEAFF.

The rearrangement joins TRBV27 to TRBJ1-2; perhaps TRBD1 as D (6 bases). V lost 5 bases to trimming and J lost 8 bases, with 18 bases between them. CDR1 and CDR2 (germline): MNHEY, SMNVEV (reference sequence). The CDR3 length is 14 residues. In DNA form, the CDR3 reads TGTGCCAGCAGTCCTCAACAGGGTGCGGAGGGCTACACCTTC. It is translated as CASSPQQGAEGYTF.

V gene TRBV5-6 combines with J gene TRBJ1-5; TRBD1 matches 7 bases. The CDR3 extends over 16 amino acids. From germline, CDR1 is SGHDT and CDR2 YYEEEE. V lost 4 bases to trimming and J lost 0 bases; unmatched junction nucleotides: 7. The CDR3 DNA follows: TGTGCCAGCAGCACAACCGGGACAGATAGCAATCAGCCCCAGCATTTT. Translation gives CASSTTGTDSNQPQHF.

This clone has more than one count but fewer than ten. The chain carries TRBV2 and TRBJ1-6, with D unclear. V was shortened by 6 bases and J by 7 bases, with 7 bases between the two germline ends. CDR3 size: 12 residues. The germline gives CDR1 SNHLY, CDR2 FYNNEI. The CDR3 DNA reads TGTGCCAGCAGCCCCCTAAATTCACCCCTCCACTTT. Its translation: CASSPLNSPLHF.

The rearrangement uses TRBV9 and TRBJ2-4, with 7 positions matching TRBD1. This CDR3 has 15 residues. V lost 3 bases, J lost 6 bases, and 9 bases stayed unmatched. CDR1 is SGDLS, CDR2 YYNGEE, per germline. The CDR3 spells CASSAQATGTNIQYF. The CDR3 nucleotides read TGTGCCAGCAGCGCTCAAGCGACAGGGACAAACATTCAGTACTTC.

The chain carries TRBV9 and TRBJ2-5; D possibly corresponds to TRBD1 (5 bases). V lost 0 bases and J lost 1, with 10 bases in between. Germline CDR1 and CDR2: SGDLS and YYNGEE. This CDR3 is 15 amino acids long. DNA for the CDR3: TGTGCCAGCAGCGTAGGGTCCAGGGCCCAAGAGACCCAGTACTTC. Protein product: CASSVGSRAQETQYF.

This sequence joins TRBV5-1 and TRBJ1-2; no definite D call. The germline V and J ends were trimmed by 0 bases and 1 base, with 7 bases remaining between them. The CDR3 length is 14 residues. Germline V gives CDR1 SGHRS, CDR2 YFSETQ. In DNA, the CDR3 is TGCGCCAGCAGCTTGGAGTCGGTTAACTATGGCTACACCTTC. The encoded protein is CASSLESVNYGYTF.

This clone was seen once. V usage is TRBV6-1 and J usage is TRBJ1-6, with 7 bases fitting TRBD1. Germline V lookup: CDR1 MNHNS, CDR2 SASEGT. Trimming cost V 5 bases and J 9 bases; bases outside gene matches: 13. The CDR3 is made up of 16 amino acids. Written as DNA, the CDR3 is TGTGCCAGCAGTAAAGGAACAGGGGATGGAGTTTCACCCCTCCACTTT. The encoded protein is CASSKGTGDGVSPLHF.

The chain employs TRBV4-2 and TRBJ2-2; 8 bases match TRBD1. Per the germline V gene, CDR1 is LGHNA and CDR2 is YNFKEQ. With V trimmed by 2 bases and J by 3 bases, 8 bases remained unmatched. There are 17 residues in the CDR3. The CDR3 DNA reads as TGTGCCAGCAGCCAATCTAACAGGGGGGTTTACACCGGGGAGCTGTTTTTT. This codes for CASSQSNRGVYTGELFF.

The chain employs TRBV11-2 and TRBJ2-6; D gene unclear. The germline V gene encodes CDR1 SGHAT and CDR2 FQNNGV. This CDR3 contains 16 residues. Trimming took 1 base from V and 0 from J, leaving 7 bases between them. CDR3 loop: CASSLGGISGANVLTF. The CDR3 DNA reads as TGTGCCAGCAGCTTAGGAGGCATCTCTGGGGCCAACGTCCTGACTTTC.

CDR3 DNA: TGTGCCATCAGTGACGATTTGGGGGCTCCCTACGAGCAGTACTTC. Protein sequence: CAISDDLGAPYEQYF. The chain combines TRBV10-3 with TRBJ2-7; weak D call: TRBD1 (6 bases). Germline V lookup: CDR1 ENHRY, CDR2 SYGVKD. V was trimmed by 3 bases and J by 2 bases, leaving 14 bases between them. This CDR3 is 15 amino acids long.

In DNA form, the CDR3 reads TGCGCCAGCAGCTTGTTTTCAGGGGAGAATGGCTACACCTTC. Protein sequence: CASSLFSGENGYTF. The chain uses TRBV5-1 and TRBJ1-2, with a possible D match to TRBD1 (6 bases). CDR3 length: 14 residues. Germline V lookup: CDR1 SGHRS, CDR2 YFSETQ. V was clipped by 1 base and J by 6 bases, with 13 bases between them.

V gene TRBV7-8 combines with J gene TRBJ1-1, with unresolved D. Germline CDR1 reads SGHVS; CDR2 reads FQNEAQ. V was clipped by 5 bases and J by 0 bases, with 19 bases between them. This CDR3 comprises 17 residues. CDR3 amino acids: CASSQPLSRDLNTEAFF. CDR3 coding DNA: TGTGCCAGCAGCCAGCCACTATCGAGAGATTTGAACACTGAAGCTTTCTTT. Variable domain in full (rest from reference TRBV7-8 and TRBJ1-1): GAGVSQSPRYKVAKRGQDVALRCDPISGHVSLFWYQQALGQGPEFLTYFQNEAQLDKSGLPSDRFFAERPEGSVSTLKIQRTQQEDSAVYLCASSQPLSRDLNTEAFFGQGTRLTVV.

This chain joins TRBV20-1 and TRBJ2-1, with a tentative D call TRBD2 (6 bases). The CDR3 length is 16 residues. The V gene's germline CDR1 is DFQATT and CDR2 SNEGSKA (reference sequence). V shed 3 bases and J shed 1 base, with 16 bases lying between them. CDR3 sequence reads: CSASPETRASYNEQFF. In nucleotides, the CDR3 is TGCAGTGCTAGTCCCGAGACTAGGGCTTCCTACAATGAGCAGTTCTTC.